These 29 T cell receptor beta chains originate from one sample sequenced in a study of blood T cell repertoires in COVID-19. Sequencing was performed with immunoSEQ multiplex PCR; in TCRdb, only in-frame clones are kept and a portion is missing. The sample has 300,000 to 400,000 clones; approximately 89% are singletons. Sequencing was done on a sample of peripheral blood. The receptors stem from a woman aged 45-59 years who had recovered from COVID-19.

The rearrangement uses TRBV7-9 and TRBJ1-1; the D is unclear. The CDR3 sequence is 14 residues long. Germline V gene data show CDR1 as SEHNR and CDR2 as FQNEAQ (reference sequence). V shed 1 base and J shed 1 base, with 7 bases lying between them. This CDR3 is CASSLDGGNTEAFF. As DNA, the CDR3 is TGTGCCAGCAGCTTAGATGGCGGGAACACTGAAGCTTTCTTT.

The rearrangement links TRBV6-2 or TRBV6-3 to TRBJ2-1, with a tentative D call TRBD2 (6 bases). This CDR3 is 12 amino acids long. Trimming removed 5 bases at V and 9 bases at J, with 11 bases between. CDR1 MNHEY and CDR2 SVGEGT come from the germline V gene. CDR3 sequence: CASSQLAGEQFF. The DNA for the CDR3 is TGTGCCAGCAGTCAACTAGCAGGTGAGCAGTTCTTC.

This rearrangement joins TRBV27 to TRBJ2-7; weak D call: TRBD1 (6 bases). V lost 8 bases and J lost 0, with 11 bases in between. The CDR3 loop spans 13 amino acids. The germline CDR1 and CDR2 sequences are MNHEY and SMNVEV (reference sequence). The CDR3 spells CASGSDSSYEQYF. As DNA, the CDR3 is TGTGCCAGCGGATCGGACAGCTCCTACGAGCAGTACTTC.

The V call is TRBV11-3, the J call TRBJ2-1; D might be TRBD2 (6 bases). This CDR3 spans 16 amino acids. CDR1 SGHNT and CDR2 YENEEA come from the germline V gene. Trimming took off 0 bases at V and 0 bases at J, with 9 bases between the two ends. The chain's CDR3 is CASSLDRGSSYNEQFF. In DNA, the CDR3 is TGTGCCAGCAGCTTAGATCGGGGGAGCTCCTACAATGAGCAGTTCTTC.

The chain is built from TRBV19 and TRBJ2-1, with 9 positions matching TRBD2. The CDR3 is 17 residues long. The trim removed 0 bases at V and 4 bases at J, leaving 7 bases unmatched. Per germline, CDR1 LNHDA and CDR2 SQIVND (reference sequence). CDR3 region: CASSIDQIAGAYNEQFF. The CDR3 nucleotides are TGTGCCAGTAGTATAGATCAAATAGCGGGAGCTTACAATGAGCAGTTCTTC.

This clone was recorded once. The J gene is TRBJ2-2, the V gene TRBV6-1, with TRBD1 matching 7 bases. V lost 3 bases and J lost 4; bases outside the gene matches: 8. Germline V CDR1 and CDR2: MNHNS, SASEGT. This CDR3 contains 16 residues. The CDR3 DNA reads TGTGCCAGCAGTGATTTTAGGGGGCGGTCCACCGGGGAGCTGTTTTTT. Protein product: CASSDFRGRSTGELFF.

This chain joins TRBV29-1 and TRBJ1-5; possible D gene TRBD1, 6 bases. There are 14 residues in the CDR3. CDR1 SQVTM and CDR2 ANQGSEA come from the germline V gene. V shed 4 bases and J shed 5 bases, with 15 bases lying between them. CDR3 loop: CSVAVQGNDQPQHF. Written as DNA, the CDR3 is TGCAGCGTTGCAGTACAGGGAAACGATCAGCCCCAGCATTTT.

The chain links TRBV23-1 to TRBJ1-5, with a weak D call TRBD1 (6 bases). TRBV23-1 is known as an ORF, though its function is uncertain. Trimming left V 11 bases short and J 0 bases short, with 14 bases between. The CDR3 has 14 residues. In DNA form, the CDR3 reads TGCGCCCACCGCAACAGGGTTAGCAATCAGCCCCAGCATTTT. Its protein is CAHRNRVSNQPQHF.

The chain is built from TRBV19 and TRBJ2-1; 8 bases fit TRBD2. The CDR3 has 15 residues. After removal of 3 bases from V and 8 bases from J, the junction contained 9 bases not matched to a gene. In germline, CDR1 is LNHDA, CDR2 SQIVND (reference sequence). Written as DNA, the CDR3 is TGTGCCAGTAGTATCCCGGGACTAGTATTCTATGAGCAGTTCTTC. Translated: CASSIPGLVFYEQFF.

The DNA of the CDR3 is TGTGCCAGCAGCCCCCAGGGGGCTGCTTCCTACGAGCAGTACTTC. This encodes CASSPQGAASYEQYF. The chain combines TRBV5-4 with TRBJ2-7; 8 bases match TRBD1. Trimming at V came to 4 bases and at J to 1 base, leaving 7 bases not matched to a gene. Germline loops: CDR1 SGHNT, CDR2 YYREEE (reference sequence). The CDR3 length is 15 residues.

This chain joins TRBV20-1 and TRBJ2-1; D uncertain. In germline, CDR1 is DFQATT, CDR2 SNEGSKA (reference sequence). Trimming took off 3 bases at V and 2 bases at J, with 14 bases between the two ends. The CDR3 is 15 residues long. The CDR3 coding sequence is TGCAGTGCTAGTGCTGGGCCTCGTCCCTACAATGAGCAGTTCTTC. This sequence encodes CSASAGPRPYNEQFF.

This chain uses TRBV5-1 with TRBJ1-1; TRBD1 matches at 7 bases. CDR1 SGHRS and CDR2 YFSETQ come from the germline V gene. J lost 3 bases, V lost 1 base, and 9 bases had no gene match. This CDR3 region has 16 residues. CDR3 loop: CASSLPKTGLDTEAFF. As DNA, the CDR3 is TGCGCCAGCAGCTTGCCCAAGACAGGGTTGGACACTGAAGCTTTCTTT.

This clone occurred once. This chain links TRBV5-6 with TRBJ2-1; TRBD1 matches 9 bases. J was trimmed by 2 bases and V by 4 bases; bases with no gene match: 4. There are 15 residues in the CDR3. Germline values: CDR1 SGHDT, CDR2 YYEEEE. CDR3 protein: CASSGGQGPYNEQFF. DNA for the CDR3: TGTGCCAGCAGCGGGGGACAGGGACCCTACAATGAGCAGTTCTTC.

This chain links TRBV7-3 with TRBJ2-5; 10 bases align to TRBD2. The CDR3 length is 17 residues. Trimming took 0 bases from V and 5 from J; bases not matched to a gene: 9. Per the germline V gene, CDR1 is SGHTA and CDR2 is FQGTGA. CDR3 bases: TGTGCCAGCAGCTTAACGTGGGCTAGCGGGAGTTTCGAGACCCAGTACTTC. Protein product: CASSLTWASGSFETQYF.

The chain carries TRBV28 and TRBJ1-6; 7 bases map to TRBD1. Germline CDR1 MDHEN, CDR2 SYDVKM. With V trimmed by 2 bases and J by 7 bases, 2 bases remained unmatched. The CDR3 extends over 14 amino acids. The CDR3 region is CASSLPRGNSPLHF. The CDR3 nucleotides are TGTGCCAGCAGTTTACCCAGGGGGAATTCACCCCTCCACTTT.

The chain couples TRBV5-4 to TRBJ1-1; a weak D match, TRBD1 (6 bases). V was cut by 2 bases and J by 8 bases, with 10 bases left in between. Germline assignment: CDR1 SGHNT and CDR2 YYREEE (reference sequence). The CDR3 is 12 residues long. In DNA form, the CDR3 reads TGTGCCAGCAGCTTAATCCAGGGGGAAGCTTTCTTT. Its protein is CASSLIQGEAFF.

This chain connects TRBV4-1 to TRBJ2-6, with a tentative D call TRBD2 (6 bases). The germline V gene encodes CDR1 MGHRA and CDR2 YSYEKL. Trimming removed 4 bases at V and 4 bases at J, with 20 bases between. The CDR3 is 18 residues long. CDR3 nucleotides: TGCGCCAGCAGCCTCATGGGGGGTCTAGGGCCCGGGGCCAACGTCCTGACTTTC. Translated, it gives CASSLMGGLGPGANVLTF.

V and J are TRBV28 and TRBJ2-7; TRBD2 matches at 11 bases. With 2 bases clipped from V and 11 bases from J, the junction kept 11 bases outside the gene matches. The CDR3 contains 15 residues. Germline values: CDR1 MDHEN, CDR2 SYDVKM. The CDR3 bases are TGTGCCAGCAGTTTAACGAGACTAGCGGGGCCCGGTGAGTACTTC. Translation gives CASSLTRLAGPGEYF.

The J gene is TRBJ2-3, the V gene TRBV4-3, with 10 bases aligning to TRBD2. Germline CDR1 and CDR2: LGHNA and YSLEER. This CDR3 has 16 residues. After removal of 3 bases from V and 1 base from J, the junction contained 4 bases not matched to a gene. CDR3 protein: CASSQETSGGTDTQYF. The CDR3 bases are TGCGCCAGCAGCCAGGAAACTAGCGGGGGCACAGATACGCAGTATTTT.

The chain couples TRBV6-5 to TRBJ2-2; TRBD1 might be the D (6 bases). V was clipped by 7 bases and J by 3 bases, with 9 bases between them. The CDR3 extends over 13 amino acids. Germline CDR1 MNHEY, CDR2 SVGAGI. The DNA of the CDR3 is TGTGCCAGCACCAGGGGATACACCGGGGAGCTGTTTTTT. Translated: CASTRGYTGELFF.

V gene TRBV20-1 combines with J gene TRBJ2-7; possible D gene TRBD1, 6 bases. Germline V CDR1 and CDR2: DFQATT, SNEGSKA (reference sequence). The length of the CDR3 is 11 residues. With 2 bases removed from V and 12 bases from J, the gap between germline ends came to 14 bases. Here the CDR3 DNA reads TGCAGTGCTAGAACCGGGACATTTGGGTACTTC. Translated, it gives CSARTGTFGYF.

The V call is TRBV6-2 or TRBV6-3, the J call TRBJ1-2; D perhaps matches TRBD1 (5 bases). Germline V lookup: CDR1 MNHEY, CDR2 SVGEGT. Trimming took off 2 bases at V and 7 bases at J, with 14 bases between the two ends. The CDR3 has 14 residues. CDR3: CASSYTRQFGGYTF. CDR3 DNA sequence: TGTGCCAGCAGTTACACCAGACAGTTCGGTGGCTACACCTTC.

V is TRBV5-4 and J is TRBJ2-1; 12 nucleotides agree with TRBD2. V trimming: 6 bases; J trimming: 4 bases; junction bases outside the gene matches: 17. CDR1 is SGHNT, CDR2 YYREEE, per germline (reference sequence). The CDR3 spans 19 residues. The CDR3 DNA follows: TGTGCCAGCACTCTTCTTTCAGCTAGCGGGGGGGTCGGATACAATGAGCAGTTCTTC. Translated: CASTLLSASGGVGYNEQFF.

The chain links TRBV5-1 to TRBJ2-3; TRBD2 agrees at 8 bases. V gave up 4 bases and J gave up 4 bases; unmatched junction bases: 5. The germline CDR1 and CDR2 sequences are SGHRS and YFSETQ. There are 14 residues in the CDR3. DNA for the CDR3: TGCGCCAGCAGCAGCGGACTAGCTGCAGATACGCAGTATTTT. It is translated as CASSSGLAADTQYF. Full variable domain (rest looked up from reference TRBV5-1 and TRBJ2-3): KAGVTQTPRYLIKTRGQQVTLSCSPISGHRSVSWYQQTPGQGLQFLFEYFSETQRNKGNFPGRFSGRQFSNSRSEMNVSTLELGDSALYLCASSSGLAADTQYFGPGTRLTVL.

The chain is built from TRBV11-2 and TRBJ2-3, with D possibly being TRBD2 (6 bases). Germline V gene sequence: CDR1 SGHAT, CDR2 FQNNGV. Trimming took off 5 bases at V and 0 bases at J, with 15 bases between the two ends. CDR3 length: 16 amino acids. Here the CDR3 DNA reads TGTGCCAGCAGCCATAGCGGTGGAGCTAGCACAGATACGCAGTATTTT. It yields the protein CASSHSGGASTDTQYF. Complete variable domain (other parts from reference TRBV11-2 and TRBJ2-3): EAGVAQSPRYKIIEKRQSVAFWCNPISGHATLYWYQQILGQGPKLLIQFQNNGVVDDSQLPKDRFSAERLKGVDSTLKIQPAKLEDSAVYLCASSHSGGASTDTQYFGPGTRLTVL.

The chain recombines TRBV6-5 with TRBJ2-5; D is possibly TRBD1 (6 bases). This CDR3 has 14 residues. Trimming shortened V by 3 bases and J by 3 bases, and 11 bases separated the two germline ends. The V gene's germline CDR1 is MNHEY and CDR2 SVGAGI. The CDR3 is CASSYLTGKETQYF. The CDR3 nucleotides are TGTGCCAGCAGTTATCTAACAGGGAAAGAGACCCAGTACTTC.

The genes are TRBV7-8 and TRBJ2-1; D unresolved. V shed 2 bases and J shed 9 bases, with 17 bases lying between them. The V gene's germline CDR1 is SGHVS and CDR2 FQNEAQ. The CDR3 covers 15 residues. Here the CDR3 reads CASSLISAPYGEQFF. CDR3 in DNA: TGTGCCAGCAGCTTAATCAGCGCACCCTACGGTGAGCAGTTCTTC. The full variable domain, with the rest looked up from reference TRBV7-8 and TRBJ2-1, is GAGVSQSPRYKVAKRGQDVALRCDPISGHVSLFWYQQALGQGPEFLTYFQNEAQLDKSGLPSDRFFAERPEGSVSTLKIQRTQQEDSAVYLCASSLISAPYGEQFFGPGTRLTVL.

CDR3 sequence: CASSLNRGLHLYF. CDR3 in DNA: TGTGCCAGCAGCTTGAATAGAGGACTACATCTGTACTTC. The chain is built from TRBV13 and TRBJ2-7; possibly TRBD2 for D (6 bases). Trimming pared 3 bases from V and 12 bases from J, leaving 18 bases between. Per germline, CDR1 PRHDT and CDR2 FYEKMQ (reference sequence). CDR3 length: 13 amino acids.

The CDR3 bases are TGTGCCAGCAGTTTAGTTGAGGGTAGCAATCAGCCCCAGCATTTT. Its protein product is CASSLVEGSNQPQHF. The genes are TRBV28 and TRBJ1-5, with D unresolved. There are 15 residues in the CDR3. The germline V gene has CDR1 MDHEN and CDR2 SYDVKM. The V end lost 2 bases, the J end lost 0 bases, and 8 bases lay between the germline ends. The full variable domain, its missing parts supplied by reference TRBV28 and TRBJ1-5, is DVKVTQSSRYLVKRTGEKVFLECVQDMDHENMFWYRQDPGLGLRLIYFSYDVKMKEKGDIPEGYSVSREKKERFSLILESASTNQTSMYLCASSLVEGSNQPQHFGDGTRLSIL.